The 27 T cell receptor beta chains in this list originate from one sample, sequenced in a study of T cells after yellow fever vaccination. TCRdb reprocessed the 5' RACE reads via MiXCR and lists one record per CDR3 protein. The table lists some 500,000 distinct CDR3 sequences, about 13% of them singletons. The specimen was PBMCs, collected on the day of the yellow fever booster vaccination. The receptors shown here come from a young man who received the YFV17D yellow fever vaccine.

The genes are TRBV10-2 and TRBJ2-6; perhaps TRBD1 as D (6 bases). The CDR3 has 21 residues. Germline V gene data show CDR1 as WSHSY and CDR2 as SAAADI. The V and J ends lost 0 bases and 2 bases respectively, with 23 bases between them. CDR3 DNA: TGCGCCAGCAGTGAGTCGAGGCTTCGAGAGACAGGTCAAACTGGGGCCAACGTCCTGACTTTC. It encodes CASSESRLRETGQTGANVLTF.

This clonotype came up a few times. This sequence joins TRBV29-1 and TRBJ2-5, with TRBD2 matching 14 bases. This CDR3 is 19 amino acids long. The junction had 19 bases not matched to a gene; V was cut back by 4 bases and J by 6 bases. CDR1 and CDR2 from the germline V gene are SQVTM and ANQGSEA. The CDR3 bases are TGCAGCGTTGGGGGGACTAGCGGGAGACGGGTCGAGTCGGGAAAGACCCAGTACTTC. It codes for CSVGGTSGRRVESGKTQYF.

There are a few counts of this clonotype. The genes are TRBV7-2 and TRBJ2-3; 9 bases match TRBD2. This CDR3 spans 16 amino acids. The germline V gene has CDR1 SGHTA and CDR2 FQGNSA. V shed 6 bases and J 1 base; nucleotides not matched to a gene: 8. CDR3: CASSSFSGSRTDTQYF. CDR3 in DNA: TGTGCCAGCAGTTCATTTAGCGGGAGTCGCACAGATACGCAGTATTTT.

This clonotype was observed a handful of times. The chain carries TRBV5-1 and TRBJ2-1, with a possible D match to TRBD1 (6 bases). This CDR3 is built from 14 residues. Germline CDR1 SGHRS, CDR2 YFSETQ. Trimming shortened V by 4 bases and J by 8 bases, and 16 bases separated the two germline ends. CDR3 sequence (DNA): TGCGCCAGCAGCGCCGCCTTTCCAGGGGATGAGCAGTTCTTC. Protein sequence: CASSAAFPGDEQFF.

This clonotype has just a few counts. The CDR3 loop reads CASSSRLAAGETQYF. CDR3 DNA sequence: TGTGCCAGCAGTTCGCGGCTAGCGGCAGGAGAGACCCAGTACTTC. The chain combines TRBV28 with TRBJ2-5, with 7 bases lining up with TRBD2. The CDR3 spans 15 residues. Trimming at V came to 4 bases and at J to 4 bases, leaving 9 bases not matched to a gene. Germline assignment: CDR1 MDHEN and CDR2 SYDVKM.

Only a few counts were recorded for this clonotype. The chain couples TRBV12-3 or TRBV12-4 to TRBJ2-7; the D gene is possibly TRBD2 (5 bases). This CDR3 is 14 amino acids long. The germline V and J ends were trimmed by 4 bases and 0 bases, with 10 bases remaining between them. Written as DNA, the CDR3 is TGTGCCAGCAGTTCCTCCGGGGTCTCCTACGAGCAGTACTTC. The encoded protein is CASSSSGVSYEQYF.

This clonotype showed up many times. The V call is TRBV4-1, the J call TRBJ2-3; D remains ambiguous. Trimming shortened V by 0 bases and J by 10 bases, and 5 bases separated the two germline ends. Germline V CDR1 and CDR2: MGHRA, YSYEKL. There are 11 residues in the CDR3. The CDR3 here is CASSQDLSQYF. CDR3 coding DNA: TGCGCCAGCAGCCAAGATCTTTCGCAGTATTTT.

The chain combines TRBV5-1 with TRBJ2-2; 13 bases fit TRBD2. V was clipped by 9 bases and J by 1 base; unmatched bases: 6. The CDR3 has 16 residues. Germline V gene lookup returns CDR1 SGHRS and CDR2 YFSETQ. The chain's CDR3 is CATPGLAGLNTGELFF. The CDR3 DNA sequence: TGCGCCACCCCGGGACTAGCGGGATTGAACACCGGGGAGCTGTTTTTT.

This clonotype was found a few times. This chain uses TRBV3-1 with TRBJ1-6, with D uncertain. CDR1 is LGHDT, CDR2 YNNKEL, per germline (reference sequence). The CDR3 covers 12 residues. V was clipped by 3 bases and J by 8 bases, with 5 bases between them. The CDR3 region is CASSQKDSPLHF. The CDR3 DNA reads as TGTGCCAGCAGCCAGAAGGATTCACCCCTCCACTTT.

This clonotype was found a few times. The chain couples TRBV19 to TRBJ2-1; D may be TRBD2 (5 bases). V dropped 5 bases and J dropped 6 bases, with 17 bases sitting between them. From germline, CDR1 is LNHDA and CDR2 SQIVND (reference sequence). This CDR3 contains 15 residues. In nucleotides, the CDR3 is TGTGCCAGTAGTTTCGGTGGAGGATCCAGCAATGAGCAGTTCTTC. This translates into CASSFGGGSSNEQFF.

Only a few counts were recorded for this clonotype. The V gene is TRBV27, the J gene TRBJ1-3; possible D gene TRBD1, 6 bases. V was pared by 4 bases and J by 6 bases, with 16 bases between. The germline CDR1 and CDR2 sequences are MNHEY and SMNVEV (reference sequence). The CDR3 loop spans 15 amino acids. CDR3 nucleotide sequence: TGTGCCAGCAGTTCTTTTGGGGGGGCGGAAAACACCATATATTTT. Its protein product is CASSSFGGAENTIYF.

The chain uses TRBV6-6 and TRBJ2-3; D gene unclear. The germline gives CDR1 MNHNY, CDR2 SVGAGI (reference sequence). This CDR3 has 12 residues. V lost 2 bases, J lost 6 bases, and 6 bases lay in between. The DNA of the CDR3 is TGTGCCAGCAGTTACGGCTCGGATACGCAGTATTTT. Protein product: CASSYGSDTQYF.

In this sample, this clonotype turned up a few times. The V and J genes are TRBV7-8 and TRBJ1-1; D is undetermined. CDR3 length: 12 residues. Per the germline V gene, CDR1 is SGHVS and CDR2 is FQNEAQ. The ends were cut back, 8 bases at V and 1 base at J, with 8 bases in the middle. CDR3 protein: CASGQRNTEAFF. DNA for the CDR3: TGTGCCAGCGGCCAAAGGAACACTGAAGCTTTCTTT.

The sample holds a few counts of this clonotype. V usage is TRBV20-1 and J usage is TRBJ2-1; D unclear. Trimming left V 6 bases short and J 4 bases short, with 13 bases between. CDR1 DFQATT and CDR2 SNEGSKA come from the germline V gene (reference sequence). This CDR3 spans 13 amino acids. Here the CDR3 reads CSAYTRTYNEQFF. The CDR3 nucleotides are TGCAGTGCATACACAAGGACGTACAATGAGCAGTTCTTC.

The chain recombines TRBV28 with TRBJ2-5; unclear D gene. The germline CDR1 and CDR2 sequences are MDHEN and SYDVKM. V was clipped by 2 bases and J by 5 bases, with 12 bases between them. This CDR3 comprises 14 residues. The DNA of the CDR3 is TGTGCCAGCAGTTTAGGACGGCTCTTGGAGACCCAGTACTTC. Protein product: CASSLGRLLETQYF.

V and J are TRBV7-2 and TRBJ2-3; possible D gene TRBD2, 5 bases. V was pared by 5 bases and J by 5 bases, with 17 bases between. This CDR3 region has 15 residues. Germline CDR1 and CDR2: SGHTA and FQGNSA. The CDR3 DNA follows: TGTGCCAGCAGCATCAAGGAGAGCCGGGGAGATACGCAGTATTTT. Its translation: CASSIKESRGDTQYF.

This sequence joins TRBV28 and TRBJ2-1, with D possibly matching TRBD1 (5 bases). Between the trimmed V and J ends, which lost 8 bases and 4 bases, there was a span of 18 bases. The germline V gene has CDR1 MDHEN and CDR2 SYDVKM. The length of the CDR3 is 15 residues. Written as DNA, the CDR3 is TGTGCCAGCTACAGGCCGGGCGGCACTTACAATGAGCAGTTCTTC. It specifies CASYRPGGTYNEQFF.

The table lists this clonotype with many counts. The chain is built from TRBV6-2 or TRBV6-3 and TRBJ2-5; D ambiguous. CDR1 is MNHEY, CDR2 SVGEGT, per germline. This CDR3 contains 12 residues. The V gene lost 6 bases and the J gene lost 2 bases, with 7 bases spanning the gap. CDR3 nucleotide sequence: TGTGCCAGCAGCGGTGGGCAAGAGACCCAGTACTTC. This codes for CASSGGQETQYF.

This chain's CDR3 is CASLTLGYSGNTIYF. CDR3 DNA: TGTGCCAGCTTAACCCTGGGATACTCTGGAAACACCATATATTTT. The V call is TRBV6-1, the J call TRBJ1-3; D is unresolved. Germline assignment: CDR1 MNHNS and CDR2 SASEGT. Trimming shortened V by 8 bases and J by 0 bases, and 14 bases separated the two germline ends. This CDR3 has 15 amino acids.

This clonotype appeared a few times. The gene calls are TRBV20-1 and TRBJ2-2, with D perhaps TRBD2 (7 bases). The CDR3 totals 14 residues. In germline, CDR1 is DFQATT, CDR2 SNEGSKA (reference sequence). V lost 3 bases, J lost 3 bases, and 11 bases lay in between. For the CDR3, the DNA is TGCAGTGCTAGGAAGGGGGGGGACACCGGGGAGCTGTTTTTT. Protein product: CSARKGGDTGELFF.

This clonotype was seen only a few times. The V and J genes are TRBV19 and TRBJ1-4; D unresolved. Trimming shortened V by 1 base and J by 8 bases, and 11 bases separated the two germline ends. CDR3 length: 14 amino acids. The germline V gene encodes CDR1 LNHDA and CDR2 SQIVND (reference sequence). CDR3 loop: CASSIATAGEKLFF. Written as DNA, the CDR3 is TGTGCCAGTAGTATAGCGACGGCGGGAGAAAAACTGTTTTTT.

This clonotype was seen ten or more times. This chain links TRBV5-1 with TRBJ2-1; D call uncertain. The CDR3 is made up of 16 amino acids. Trimming took 0 bases from V and 0 from J, leaving 10 bases between them. CDR1 SGHRS and CDR2 YFSETQ come from the germline V gene. The CDR3 protein is CASSLAPASSYNEQFF. The CDR3 bases are TGCGCCAGCAGCTTGGCCCCGGCTAGCTCCTACAATGAGCAGTTCTTC.

This clonotype was seen a handful of times. This chain links TRBV30 with TRBJ1-1; D perhaps matches TRBD1 (5 bases). The CDR3 spans 16 residues. Germline values: CDR1 GTSNPN, CDR2 SVGIG (reference sequence). Between the trimmed V and J ends, which lost 4 bases and 0 bases, there was a span of 18 bases. CDR3 bases: TGTGCCTGGATAGTTCCAGGACACGGAATGAACACTGAAGCTTTCTTT. This gives the protein CAWIVPGHGMNTEAFF.

This clonotype came up many times. The chain has TRBV12-3 or TRBV12-4 and TRBJ2-5; a possible D gene is TRBD2 (6 bases). This CDR3 has 14 amino acids. The ends were cut back, 0 bases at V and 5 bases at J, with 10 bases in the middle. The CDR3 spells CASSLAQGGETQYF. The DNA for the CDR3 is TGTGCCAGCAGTTTAGCACAAGGAGGGGAGACCCAGTACTTC.

The chain uses TRBV12-5 and TRBJ2-2, with 7 positions matching TRBD1. Germline CDR1 and CDR2: LGHNT and FRNRAP. The V and J ends lost 5 bases and 3 bases, in that order; junction bases with no gene match: 6. The CDR3 consists of 15 residues. The CDR3 here is CASGPRDRYTGELFF. CDR3 sequence (DNA): TGTGCTAGTGGTCCAAGGGACAGATACACCGGGGAGCTGTTTTTT.

This clonotype turned up a few times. The chain couples TRBV5-4 to TRBJ2-2, with D uncertain. The CDR3 runs to 13 residues. The V end lost 0 bases, the J end lost 3 bases, and 3 bases lay between the germline ends. From germline, CDR1 is SGHNT and CDR2 YYREEE (reference sequence). The CDR3 sequence is CASSLDYTGELFF. As DNA, the CDR3 is TGTGCCAGCAGCTTGGATTACACCGGGGAGCTGTTTTTT.

This clonotype was counted only a few times. J is TRBJ2-6 and V is TRBV5-1; D is uncertain. Trimming stripped 0 bases from V and 0 bases from J, with 4 bases between. The CDR3 contains 15 residues. Germline V lookup: CDR1 SGHRS, CDR2 YFSETQ. CDR3 in DNA: TGCGCCAGCAGCTTGGAGAACTCTGGGGCCAACGTCCTGACTTTC. This sequence encodes CASSLENSGANVLTF.